The clone carrying this TCR beta chain is a singleton in its sample. In the authors' methods: The assay estimated nucleated cells by amplifying reference gene primers. Sequencing was performed with immunoSEQ multiplex PCR; in TCRdb, only in-frame clones are kept and a portion is missing. V and J calls and clone size come straight from that table; D and trimming were deduced from the DNA. The sample holds 75,000 to 95,000 clones, around four fifths seen once. From germline, CDR1 is MNHEY and CDR2 SMNVEV (reference sequence). The CDR3 is made up of 15 amino acids. V lost 4 bases and J lost 1; bases outside the gene matches: 3. The data originate from a study of blood T cell repertoires in COVID-19. Turning to the study itself: Italy, Spain and the United States were the sources of the convalescent and acute COVID-19 samples. PBMCs, B-cell-depleted T cells, or T cells were the source of the cDNA or gDNA that made up the material.

Input material: peripheral blood. The rearrangement joins TRBV27 to TRBJ2-1; 8 bases line up with TRBD2. The sequence came from a man in his fifties with acute or convalescent COVID-19. The DNA of the CDR3 is TGTGCCAGCAGTTCCCGGGAGGGATCCTACAATGAGCAGTTCTTC. This gives the protein CASSSREGSYNEQFF.